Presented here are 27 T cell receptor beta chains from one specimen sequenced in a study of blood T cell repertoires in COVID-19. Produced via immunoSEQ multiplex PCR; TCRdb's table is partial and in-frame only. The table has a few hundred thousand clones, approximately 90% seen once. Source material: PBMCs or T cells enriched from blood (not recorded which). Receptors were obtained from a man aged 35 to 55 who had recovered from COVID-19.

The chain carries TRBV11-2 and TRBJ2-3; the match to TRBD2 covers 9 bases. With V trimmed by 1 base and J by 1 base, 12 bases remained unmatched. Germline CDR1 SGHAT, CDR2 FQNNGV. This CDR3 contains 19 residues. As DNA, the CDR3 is TGTGCCAGCAGCTTAGGTGTGGTTAGCGGGGGATATCGCACAGATACGCAGTATTTT. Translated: CASSLGVVSGGYRTDTQYF.

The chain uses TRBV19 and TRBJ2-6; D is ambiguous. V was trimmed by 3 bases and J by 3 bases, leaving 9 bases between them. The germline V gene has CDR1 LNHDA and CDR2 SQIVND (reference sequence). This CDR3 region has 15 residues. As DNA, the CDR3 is TGTGCCAGTAGTATTCTAGGTTATGGGGCCAACGTCCTGACTTTC. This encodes CASSILGYGANVLTF.

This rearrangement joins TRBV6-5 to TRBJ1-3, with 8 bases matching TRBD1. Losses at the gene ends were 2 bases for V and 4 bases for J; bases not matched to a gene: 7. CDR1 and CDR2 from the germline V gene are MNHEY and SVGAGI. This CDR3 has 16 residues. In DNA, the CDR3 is TGTGCCAGCAGTTACGGGACAGGCTCAGTGGGAAACACCATATATTTT. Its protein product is CASSYGTGSVGNTIYF.

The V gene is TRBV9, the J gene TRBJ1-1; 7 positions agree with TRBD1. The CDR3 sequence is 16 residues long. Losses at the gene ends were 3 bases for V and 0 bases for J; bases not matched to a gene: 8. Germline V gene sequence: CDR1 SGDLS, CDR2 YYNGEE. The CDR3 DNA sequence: TGTGCCAGCAGCGGCCGGACAGGCCCCATGAACACTGAAGCTTTCTTT. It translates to CASSGRTGPMNTEAFF.

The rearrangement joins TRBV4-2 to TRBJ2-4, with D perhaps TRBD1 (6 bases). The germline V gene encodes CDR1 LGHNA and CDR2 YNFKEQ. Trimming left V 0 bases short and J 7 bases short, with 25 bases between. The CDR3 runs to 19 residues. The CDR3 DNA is TGTGCCAGCAGCCAAGATGGGGGCCTCGGCAGGGTAAAACATAACATTCAGTACTTC. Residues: CASSQDGGLGRVKHNIQYF.

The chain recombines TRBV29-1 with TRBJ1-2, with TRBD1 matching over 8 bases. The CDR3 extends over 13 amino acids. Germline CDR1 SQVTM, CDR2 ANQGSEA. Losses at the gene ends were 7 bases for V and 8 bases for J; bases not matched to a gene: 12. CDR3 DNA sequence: TGCAGCGACCTCGGCAGGGGGCTGGGGGGCTACACCTTC. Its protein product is CSDLGRGLGGYTF.

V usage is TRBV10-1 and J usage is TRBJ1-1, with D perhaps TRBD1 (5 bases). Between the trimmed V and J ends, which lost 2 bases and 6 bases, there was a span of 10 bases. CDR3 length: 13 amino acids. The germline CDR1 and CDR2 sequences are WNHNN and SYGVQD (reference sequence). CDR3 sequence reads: CASSERWGAEAFF. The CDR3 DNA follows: TGCGCCAGCAGTGAGCGATGGGGGGCTGAAGCTTTCTTT.

CDR3 bases: TGTGCCAGTAGGTCGACAGGGGGAAACTATGGCTACACCTTC. Amino acid sequence: CASRSTGGNYGYTF. The chain combines TRBV19 with TRBJ1-2; 9 bases line up with TRBD1. This CDR3 spans 14 amino acids. V was pared by 6 bases and J by 2 bases, with 4 bases of the junction left unmatched. Germline V lookup: CDR1 LNHDA, CDR2 SQIVND (reference sequence).

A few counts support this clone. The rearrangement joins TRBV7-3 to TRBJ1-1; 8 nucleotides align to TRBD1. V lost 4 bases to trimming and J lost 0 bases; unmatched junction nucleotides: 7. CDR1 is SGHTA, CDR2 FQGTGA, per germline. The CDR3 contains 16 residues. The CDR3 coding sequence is TGTGCCAGCAGCTACCAGGGGACAGGAATGAACACTGAAGCTTTCTTT. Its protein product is CASSYQGTGMNTEAFF.

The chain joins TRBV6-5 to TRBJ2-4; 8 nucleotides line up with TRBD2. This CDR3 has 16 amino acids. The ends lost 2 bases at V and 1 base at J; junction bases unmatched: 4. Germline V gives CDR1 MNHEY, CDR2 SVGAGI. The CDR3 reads CASSYDGGAAKNIQYF. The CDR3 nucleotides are TGTGCCAGCAGTTACGACGGGGGGGCCGCCAAAAACATTCAGTACTTC.

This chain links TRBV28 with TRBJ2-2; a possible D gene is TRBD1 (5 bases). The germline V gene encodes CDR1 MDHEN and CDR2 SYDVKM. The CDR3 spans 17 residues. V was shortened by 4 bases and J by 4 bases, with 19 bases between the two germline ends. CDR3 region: CASSYPSLGVLTGELFF. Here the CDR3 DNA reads TGTGCCAGCAGTTACCCCTCCCTAGGGGTCCTCACCGGGGAGCTGTTTTTT. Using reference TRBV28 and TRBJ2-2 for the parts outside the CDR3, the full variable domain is DVKVTQSSRYLVKRTGEKVFLECVQDMDHENMFWYRQDPGLGLRLIYFSYDVKMKEKGDIPEGYSVSREKKERFSLILESASTNQTSMYLCASSYPSLGVLTGELFFGEGSRLTVL.

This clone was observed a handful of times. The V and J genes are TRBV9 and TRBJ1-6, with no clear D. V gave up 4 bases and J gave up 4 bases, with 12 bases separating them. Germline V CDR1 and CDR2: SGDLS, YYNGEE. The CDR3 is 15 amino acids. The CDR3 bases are TGTGCCAGCAGCCTTCTCGGTCATTATAATTCACCCCTCCACTTT. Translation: CASSLLGHYNSPLHF.

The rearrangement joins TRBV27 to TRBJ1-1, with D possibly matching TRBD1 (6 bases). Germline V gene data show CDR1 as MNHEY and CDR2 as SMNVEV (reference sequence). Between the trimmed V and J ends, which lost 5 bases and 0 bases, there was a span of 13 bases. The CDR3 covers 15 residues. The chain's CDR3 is CASSTPTGLNTEAFF. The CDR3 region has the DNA TGTGCCAGCAGTACACCGACAGGATTGAACACTGAAGCTTTCTTT.

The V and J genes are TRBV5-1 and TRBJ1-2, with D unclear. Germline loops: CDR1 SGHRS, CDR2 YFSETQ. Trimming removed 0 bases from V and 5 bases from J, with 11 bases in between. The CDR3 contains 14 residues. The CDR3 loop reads CASSLVAGSYGYTF. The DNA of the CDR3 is TGCGCCAGCAGCTTGGTCGCCGGTTCTTATGGCTACACCTTC.

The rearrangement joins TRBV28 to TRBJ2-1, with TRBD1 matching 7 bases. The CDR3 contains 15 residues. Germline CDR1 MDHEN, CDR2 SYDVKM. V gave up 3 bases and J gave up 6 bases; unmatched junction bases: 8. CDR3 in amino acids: CASSFRTWTGNEQFF. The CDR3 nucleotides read TGTGCCAGCAGTTTTAGGACTTGGACAGGCAATGAGCAGTTCTTC.

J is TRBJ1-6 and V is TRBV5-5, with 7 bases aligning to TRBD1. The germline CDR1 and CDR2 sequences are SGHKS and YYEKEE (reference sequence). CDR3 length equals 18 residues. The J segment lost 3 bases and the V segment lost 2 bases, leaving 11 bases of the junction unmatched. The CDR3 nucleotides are TGTGCCAGCAGCTTTTATAGATCTCGACAGGGCTATAATTCACCCCTCCACTTT. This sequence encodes CASSFYRSRQGYNSPLHF.

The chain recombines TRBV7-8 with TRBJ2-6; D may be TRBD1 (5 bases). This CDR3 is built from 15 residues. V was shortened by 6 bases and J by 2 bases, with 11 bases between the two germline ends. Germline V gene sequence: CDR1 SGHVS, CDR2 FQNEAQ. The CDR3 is CASSPPGPGANVLTF. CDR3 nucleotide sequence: TGTGCCAGCAGTCCGCCAGGGCCTGGGGCCAACGTCCTGACTTTC.

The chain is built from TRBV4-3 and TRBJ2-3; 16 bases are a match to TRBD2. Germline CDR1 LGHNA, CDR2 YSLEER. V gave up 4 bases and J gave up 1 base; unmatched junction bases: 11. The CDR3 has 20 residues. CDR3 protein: CASSPDGTSGRAGGTDTQYF. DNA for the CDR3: TGCGCCAGCAGCCCCGATGGGACTAGCGGGAGGGCCGGTGGCACAGATACGCAGTATTTT.

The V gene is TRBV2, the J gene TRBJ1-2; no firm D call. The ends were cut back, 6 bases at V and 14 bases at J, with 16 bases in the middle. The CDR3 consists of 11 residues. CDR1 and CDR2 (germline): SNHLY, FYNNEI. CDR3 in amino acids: CASRAGSPTTF. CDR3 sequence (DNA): TGTGCCAGCAGAGCCGGGAGCCCGACTACCTTC. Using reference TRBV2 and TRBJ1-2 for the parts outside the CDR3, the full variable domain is EPEVTQTPSHQVTQMGQEVILRCVPISNHLYFYWYRQILGQKVEFLVSFYNNEISEKSEIFDDQFSVERPDGSNFTLKIRSTKLEDSAMYFCASRAGSPTTFGSGTRLTVV.

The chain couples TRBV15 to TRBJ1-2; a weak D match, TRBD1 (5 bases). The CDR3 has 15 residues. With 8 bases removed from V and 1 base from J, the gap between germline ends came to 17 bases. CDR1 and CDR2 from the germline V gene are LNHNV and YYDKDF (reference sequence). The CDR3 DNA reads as TGTGCCACCCGGCCAGAAAGGGGTAATAACTATGGCTACACCTTC. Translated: CATRPERGNNYGYTF.

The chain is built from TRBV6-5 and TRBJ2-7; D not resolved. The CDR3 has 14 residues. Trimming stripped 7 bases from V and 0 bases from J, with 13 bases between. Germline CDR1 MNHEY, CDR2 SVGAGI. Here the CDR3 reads CASTEANFSYEQYF. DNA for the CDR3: TGTGCCAGCACCGAGGCCAACTTCTCCTACGAGCAGTACTTC.

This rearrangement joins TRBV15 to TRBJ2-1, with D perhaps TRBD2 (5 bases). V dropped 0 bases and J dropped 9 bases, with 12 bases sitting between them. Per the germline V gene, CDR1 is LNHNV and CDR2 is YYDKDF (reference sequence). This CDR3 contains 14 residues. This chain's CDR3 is CATSRDVTGGEQFF. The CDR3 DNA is TGTGCCACCAGCAGAGATGTAACCGGAGGTGAGCAGTTCTTC.

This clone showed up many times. CDR3 nucleotide sequence: TGTGCCAGCAGCTTAGGGGACAGGGGTGGGAACACTGAAGCTTTCTTT. Amino acid sequence: CASSLGDRGGNTEAFF. V gene TRBV11-2 combines with J gene TRBJ1-1, with 10 bases that match TRBD1. The length of the CDR3 is 16 residues. V trimming: 1 base; J trimming: 1 base; junction bases outside the gene matches: 3. The germline V gene encodes CDR1 SGHAT and CDR2 FQNNGV.

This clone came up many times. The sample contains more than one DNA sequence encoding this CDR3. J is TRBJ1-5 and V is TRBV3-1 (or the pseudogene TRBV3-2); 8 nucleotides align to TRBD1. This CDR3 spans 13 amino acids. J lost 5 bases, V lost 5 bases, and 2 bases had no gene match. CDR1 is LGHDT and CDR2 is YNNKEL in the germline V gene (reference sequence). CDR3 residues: CASSLQGDQPQHF. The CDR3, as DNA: TGTGCCAGCAGCTTACAGGGGGATCAGCCCCAGCATTTT.

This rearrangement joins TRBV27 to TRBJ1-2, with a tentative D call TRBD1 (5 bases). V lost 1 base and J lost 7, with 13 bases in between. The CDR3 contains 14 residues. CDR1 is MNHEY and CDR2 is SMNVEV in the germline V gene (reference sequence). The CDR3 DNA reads TGTGCCAGCAGTTTATTCGGCAGGGCGATTGGCTACACCTTC. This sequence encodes CASSLFGRAIGYTF.

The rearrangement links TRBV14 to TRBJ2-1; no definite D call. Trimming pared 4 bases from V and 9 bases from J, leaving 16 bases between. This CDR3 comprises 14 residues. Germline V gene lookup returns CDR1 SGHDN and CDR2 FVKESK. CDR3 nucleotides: TGTGCCAGCAGCCCCTTTCTATTTGCTGGTGAGCAGTTCTTC. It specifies CASSPFLFAGEQFF.

The CDR3 is CASSTSRYNEQFF. The DNA of the CDR3 is TGTGCCAGCAGCACCTCCCGGTACAATGAGCAGTTCTTC. This chain joins TRBV5-4 and TRBJ2-1, with D unclear. CDR1 is SGHNT, CDR2 YYREEE, per germline (reference sequence). V lost 4 bases to trimming and J lost 4 bases, with 9 bases between them. This CDR3 comprises 13 residues.